The present entry profiles one T cell receptor beta chain with its context. The data originate from a study of cytomegalovirus exposure and HLA in healthy donors. The PCR used 60 Vbeta and 13 Jbeta primers. Sequencing was performed with immunoSEQ multiplex PCR; in TCRdb, only in-frame clones are kept and a portion is missing. The table records under 200,000 clones, roughly 84% of them present only once. CDR3 size: 15 residues. Germline CDR1 is SGDLS and CDR2 is YYNGEE. Trimming took off 5 bases at V and 7 bases at J, with 18 bases between the two ends. What was sequenced was PBMCs. The clonotype comes from a boy younger than 10 in good health and CMV-seronegative. The chain joins TRBV9 to TRBJ2-2, with D possibly matching TRBD2 (5 bases). CDR3: CASRANQGGIGELFF. In DNA, the CDR3 is TGTGCCAGCAGGGCCAACCAAGGAGGTATCGGGGAGCTGTTTTTT.